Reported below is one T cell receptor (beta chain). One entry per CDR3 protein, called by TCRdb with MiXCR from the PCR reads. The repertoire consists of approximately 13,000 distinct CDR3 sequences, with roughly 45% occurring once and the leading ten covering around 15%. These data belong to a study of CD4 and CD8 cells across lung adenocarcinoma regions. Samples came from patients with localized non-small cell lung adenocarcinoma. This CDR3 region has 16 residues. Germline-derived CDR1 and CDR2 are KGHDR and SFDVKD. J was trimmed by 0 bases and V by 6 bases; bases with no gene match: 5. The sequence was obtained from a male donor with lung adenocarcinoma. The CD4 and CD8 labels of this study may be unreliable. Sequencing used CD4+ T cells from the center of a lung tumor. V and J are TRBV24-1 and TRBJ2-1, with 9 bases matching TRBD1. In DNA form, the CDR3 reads TGTGCCACCAGTACGGACAGGGGAAACTCCTACAATGAGCAGTTCTTC. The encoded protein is CATSTDRGNSYNEQFF.